The 22 T cell receptor beta chains reported below all come from one sample, sequenced in a study of T cells expressing NK-cell markers. TCRdb re-analyzed the 5' RACE reads; it lists each CDR3 protein once, without DNA. The sample totals roughly 380,000 distinct CDR3 sequences. Sequencing was done on a sample of blood T cells: a sorted CD56 or NKG2C T cell subset, CD4+ or CD8+ T cells, or bulk PBMC T cells (not recorded which). These receptors were taken from a man aged 18-75 years in good health.

The chain has TRBV18 and TRBJ2-2; the D gene TCRdb calls, TRBD2, cannot be checked with no DNA. Germline CDR1 KGHSH, CDR2 LQKENI. The CDR3 sequence is 13 residues long. CDR3 amino acids: CASSPRAPGELFF.

The chain joins TRBV27 to TRBJ1-6; TCRdb proposes TRBD1, but this gene call is untestable without DNA. CDR3 length: 17 residues. Germline-derived CDR1 and CDR2 are MNHEY and SMNVEV (reference sequence). The CDR3 sequence is CASSVRGQGGGYSPLHF.

The V gene is TRBV20-1, the J gene TRBJ2-3; as DNA is missing, the TRBD2 call by TCRdb cannot be tested. Germline V gene lookup returns CDR1 DFQATT and CDR2 SNEGSKA (reference sequence). The CDR3 covers 12 residues. The CDR3 sequence: CSARPGGDTQYF.

The gene calls are TRBV20-1 and TRBJ2-3; TCRdb's D call of TRBD2 is untestable without DNA. CDR1 is DFQATT, CDR2 SNEGSKA, per germline (reference sequence). The CDR3 length is 15 residues. CDR3 amino acids: CSAVSGGHGTDTQYF.

The chain employs TRBV29-1 and TRBJ1-2; the D call from TCRdb, TRBD1, cannot be confirmed without DNA. The germline gives CDR1 SQVTM, CDR2 ANQGSEA. The CDR3 length is 13 residues. The CDR3 reads CSVVRARGHGYTF.

The chain carries TRBV2 and TRBJ2-7. The CDR3 consists of 15 residues. The germline CDR1 and CDR2 sequences are SNHLY and FYNNEI. This CDR3 is CASSYDSGVSYEQYF.

This rearrangement joins TRBV20-1 to TRBJ2-3. Germline CDR1 and CDR2: DFQATT and SNEGSKA (reference sequence). The CDR3 has 14 residues. CDR3 sequence: CSASRLPRTDTQYF.

This chain uses TRBV5-6 with TRBJ1-1; TCRdb calls TRBD1, which cannot be checked without DNA. The CDR3 length is 14 residues. In germline, CDR1 is SGHDT, CDR2 YYEEEE. CDR3 sequence reads: CASSLDRGLTEAFF.

V usage is TRBV2 and J usage is TRBJ2-1; there is no DNA to check the TCRdb D call of TRBD2. CDR3 size: 15 residues. CDR1 is SNHLY, CDR2 FYNNEI, per germline. The chain's CDR3 is CASSAFIAGGHEQFF.

V usage is TRBV6-1 and J usage is TRBJ2-1; TCRdb designates TRBD1, a call that cannot be tested without DNA. This CDR3 contains 20 residues. Germline V gene sequence: CDR1 MNHNS, CDR2 SASEGT. CDR3 residues: CASSGVRRQGLVPWASEQFF.

This chain uses TRBV20-1 with TRBJ2-6. Germline values: CDR1 DFQATT, CDR2 SNEGSKA (reference sequence). The CDR3 length is 14 residues. CDR3 amino acids: CSAVPGSGANVLTF.

This chain connects TRBV28 to TRBJ1-2. CDR3 length equals 12 residues. Germline V gene lookup returns CDR1 MDHEN and CDR2 SYDVKM. The CDR3 reads CASSLSSYGYTF.

This chain links TRBV5-8 with TRBJ2-1. The CDR3 has 14 residues. Looked up from germline, CDR1 is SGHTS and CDR2 is YDEGEE. The CDR3 loop is CASSLGVGFNEQFF.

The CDR3 is CASSGQGMNTEAFF. This chain joins TRBV25-1 and TRBJ1-1; lacking DNA, the TRBD1 call made by TCRdb goes unchecked. Germline V gene data show CDR1 as MGHDK and CDR2 as SYGVNS. This CDR3 region has 14 residues.

This sequence joins TRBV5-5 and TRBJ2-7; TCRdb's D gene call, TRBD1, goes unchecked for lack of DNA. Germline V gives CDR1 SGHKS, CDR2 YYEKEE (reference sequence). The CDR3 consists of 15 residues. This CDR3 reads CASSPFWTGSYEQYF.

The chain recombines TRBV10-3 with TRBJ1-5; lacking DNA, the TRBD1 call made by TCRdb goes unchecked. Germline V gene lookup returns CDR1 ENHRY and CDR2 SYGVKD. CDR3 length equals 13 residues. The CDR3 sequence: CAIGLGGGQPQHF.

The J gene is TRBJ2-7, the V gene TRBV9; the D call from TCRdb, TRBD2, cannot be confirmed without DNA. The CDR3 has 16 residues. Per the germline V gene, CDR1 is SGDLS and CDR2 is YYNGEE. Here the CDR3 reads CASSVAVDSGGYEQYF.

CDR3 amino acids: CASSTRQVSDNEQFF. The V call is TRBV7-2, the J call TRBJ2-1; the D call from TCRdb, TRBD1, cannot be confirmed without DNA. Germline V gene lookup returns CDR1 SGHTA and CDR2 FQGNSA. This CDR3 is built from 15 residues. The full variable domain, in which reference TRBV7-2 and TRBJ2-1 provide the parts outside the CDR3, is GAGVSQSPSNKVTEKGKDVELRCDPISGHTALYWYRQSLGQGLEFLIYFQGNSAPDKSGLPSDRFSAERTGGSVSTLTIQRTQQEDSAVYLCASSTRQVSDNEQFFGPGTRLTVL.

This chain joins TRBV2 and TRBJ1-5; the D call from TCRdb, TRBD1, cannot be confirmed without DNA. Germline V CDR1 and CDR2: SNHLY, FYNNEI. The CDR3 length is 15 residues. The CDR3 region is CASSPPGNYNQPQHF.

J is TRBJ2-2 and V is TRBV18; TCRdb reports TRBD1, a call that lacks DNA to check it against. The CDR3 is 15 residues long. Germline loops: CDR1 KGHSH, CDR2 LQKENI. The CDR3 protein is CASSPRHGATGELFF.

The chain couples TRBV9 to TRBJ1-1; no DNA is available, so the TRBD1 call from TCRdb remains unchecked. Germline values: CDR1 SGDLS, CDR2 YYNGEE. The CDR3 loop spans 14 amino acids. The CDR3 here is CASSGLTQGLEAFF.

V and J are TRBV5-1 and TRBJ2-5; as DNA is missing, the TRBD2 call by TCRdb cannot be tested. Germline CDR1 is SGHRS and CDR2 is YFSETQ. CDR3 length: 14 residues. CDR3 sequence: CASSGTSGGETQYF.